A single sample is the source of the 10 T cell receptor beta chains below, sequenced in a study of blood T cell repertoires in COVID-19. Generated by immunoSEQ multiplex PCR, the TCRdb table keeps only in-frame clones and is missing some. The data hold roughly 410,000 clones, with over 75% observed a single time. Sequenced material: peripheral blood. The source of these receptors is a woman aged 55-70 years with COVID-19, enrolled during active disease.

The rearrangement uses TRBV6-6 and TRBJ1-2, with D uncertain. Germline V lookup: CDR1 MNHNY, CDR2 SVGAGI (reference sequence). The CDR3 runs 12 residues. The germline V and J ends were trimmed by 8 bases and 8 bases, with 15 bases remaining between them. The CDR3 DNA sequence: TGTGCCAGCCTCGGGTCTCTTGGGGGCTACACCTTC. Amino acid sequence: CASLGSLGGYTF.

V and J are TRBV19 and TRBJ1-2; 9 nucleotides agree with TRBD1. This CDR3 has 15 amino acids. Looked up from germline, CDR1 is LNHDA and CDR2 is SQIVND (reference sequence). The V gene end was trimmed by 5 bases and the J gene end by 5 bases; junction bases not matched to a gene: 9. The CDR3: CASSASGTGLYGYTF. CDR3 coding DNA: TGTGCCAGTAGTGCCTCCGGGACAGGGTTATATGGCTACACCTTC.

The chain is built from TRBV25-1 and TRBJ1-6, with a tentative D call TRBD1 (5 bases). Trimming cost V 2 bases and J 4 bases, with 9 bases left between them. Looked up from germline, CDR1 is MGHDK and CDR2 is SYGVNS. The CDR3 is made up of 15 amino acids. CDR3 DNA sequence: TGTGCCAGCAGTGAAGACAGAGTATATAATTCACCCCTCCACTTT. It is translated as CASSEDRVYNSPLHF.

The CDR3 reads CAISGAGLSNQPQHF. The CDR3 bases are TGTGCCATCAGTGGCGCGGGGCTCAGCAATCAGCCCCAGCATTTT. The chain employs TRBV10-3 and TRBJ1-5; TRBD1 is a possible D gene (5 bases). CDR1 is ENHRY and CDR2 is SYGVKD in the germline V gene. The ends were cut back, 4 bases at V and 1 base at J, with 11 bases in the middle. The CDR3 covers 15 residues.

The chain joins TRBV7-3 to TRBJ1-2; 7 bases are a match to TRBD1. Germline-derived CDR1 and CDR2 are SGHTA and FQGTGA. The CDR3 loop spans 14 amino acids. V shed 4 bases, J shed 8 bases, and the junction held 10 bases outside the gene matches. For the CDR3, the DNA is TGTGCCAGCAGCTATACCACAGGGGCGGGAGGCTACACCTTC. As protein: CASSYTTGAGGYTF. Based on the CDR3 plus reference TRBV7-3 and TRBJ1-2, the full variable domain is GAGVSQTPSNKVTEKGKYVELRCDPISGHTALYWYRQSLGQGPEFLIYFQGTGAADDSGLPNDRFFAVRPEGSVSTLKIQRTERGDSAVYLCASSYTTGAGGYTFGSGTRLTVV.

The chain has TRBV19 and TRBJ1-1; D is uncertain. The CDR3 has 15 amino acids. Trimming cost V 1 base and J 2 bases, with 11 bases left between them. CDR1 is LNHDA and CDR2 is SQIVND in the germline V gene (reference sequence). CDR3 DNA: TGTGCCAGTAGTATAGCGGCAGGACTCAACACTGAAGCTTTCTTT. Encoded protein: CASSIAAGLNTEAFF.

V is TRBV2 and J is TRBJ2-3; D not resolved. V shed 2 bases and J shed 0 bases, with 12 bases lying between them. Germline loops: CDR1 SNHLY, CDR2 FYNNEI. CDR3 length equals 16 residues. The DNA for the CDR3 is TGTGCCAGCAGTGAAATGAGTGACTCTAGCACAGATACGCAGTATTTT. Its protein is CASSEMSDSSTDTQYF.

The count of this clone is one. The chain has TRBV14 and TRBJ1-1; no clear D. The V end was cut by 3 bases, the J end by 1 base, with 9 bases between. The CDR3 covers 14 residues. Germline assignment: CDR1 SGHDN and CDR2 FVKESK. The CDR3 region has the DNA TGTGCCAGCAGCCAGCGACGGGGGAACACTGAAGCTTTCTTT. It encodes CASSQRRGNTEAFF.

This clone was observed a single time. The J gene is TRBJ1-2, the V gene TRBV5-8; no clear D gene. The germline CDR1 and CDR2 sequences are SGHTS and YDEGEE. This CDR3 contains 11 residues. V lost 3 bases and J 6 bases, leaving 6 bases between the germline ends. CDR3 residues: CASSSGDGYTF. The CDR3 nucleotides read TGTGCCAGCAGCTCCGGGGATGGCTACACCTTC.

The chain combines TRBV6-5 with TRBJ1-1; tentatively, D is TRBD1 (6 bases). With 6 bases removed from V and 7 bases from J, the gap between germline ends came to 15 bases. This CDR3 has 13 residues. The germline V gene has CDR1 MNHEY and CDR2 SVGAGI. The CDR3 is CASSPDSTIEAFF. CDR3 sequence (DNA): TGTGCCAGCAGCCCGGACAGCACGATTGAAGCTTTCTTT.